This entry lists 10 T cell receptor beta chains sequenced from one sample in a study of somatic mutations in cytotoxic T cells in rheumatoid arthritis. Using immunoSEQ multiplex PCR, the repertoire was profiled, and TCRdb retains in-frame clones only, with some absent. The table lists 5,500 to 6,500 clones, around 68% of them singletons. Sequenced input: CD8+ T cells sorted from blood. The receptors shown here come from a woman between 45 and 65 years old in good health.

The chain carries TRBV7-6 and TRBJ2-1, with TRBD2 matching over 11 bases. The junction had 9 bases not matched to a gene; V was cut back by 3 bases and J by 8 bases. The CDR3 is 16 residues long. Germline lookup yields CDR1 SGHVS and CDR2 FNYEAQ. In DNA, the CDR3 is TGTGCCAGCAGCTTTGCCCCTAGCGGGGGGCTCGATGAGCAGTTCTTC. Its translation is CASSFAPSGGLDEQFF.

V and J are TRBV5-1 and TRBJ1-1, with 7 positions matching TRBD1. CDR1 is SGHRS, CDR2 YFSETQ, per germline. CDR3 length: 16 amino acids. Germline trimming cut 0 bases from V and 0 bases from J; bases unmatched to any gene: 5. CDR3 sequence (DNA): TGCGCCAGCAGCTTGGCCATACAGGGGATGAACACTGAAGCTTTCTTT. Protein sequence: CASSLAIQGMNTEAFF.

The chain carries TRBV28 and TRBJ1-2, with 11 nucleotides matching TRBD1. Germline-derived CDR1 and CDR2 are MDHEN and SYDVKM. V shed 2 bases and J 5 bases; nucleotides not matched to a gene: 7. This CDR3 contains 16 residues. Here the CDR3 DNA reads TGTGCCAGCAGTTTAGGACAGGGGGCCTTCGGGTATGGCTACACCTTC. This gives the protein CASSLGQGAFGYGYTF.

DNA for the CDR3: TGTGCCAGCAGCTTCGGGGGCAATCAGCCCCAGCATTTT. This gives the protein CASSFGGNQPQHF. The chain recombines TRBV7-9 with TRBJ1-5; D unresolved. Germline CDR1 SEHNR, CDR2 FQNEAQ (reference sequence). V lost 3 bases to trimming and J lost 2 bases, with 5 bases between them. This CDR3 contains 13 residues.

The chain joins TRBV27 to TRBJ1-4, with D maybe TRBD1 (6 bases). Deletions cut 2 bases from V and 8 bases from J, with 12 bases between. Germline CDR1 and CDR2: MNHEY and SMNVEV (reference sequence). This CDR3 contains 14 residues. This CDR3 is CASSLAAGAEKLFF. Written as DNA, the CDR3 is TGTGCCAGCAGTTTAGCAGCAGGGGCGGAAAAACTGTTTTTT.

The chain couples TRBV10-3 to TRBJ1-2, with 9 bases aligning to TRBD1. Germline V gene lookup returns CDR1 ENHRY and CDR2 SYGVKD. V lost 7 bases, J lost 7 bases, and 4 bases stayed unmatched. The CDR3 consists of 12 residues. This chain's CDR3 is CAITTGGAGYTF. Here the CDR3 DNA reads TGTGCCATCACCACAGGGGGCGCTGGCTACACCTTC.

This clone was seen a few times. This rearrangement joins TRBV15 to TRBJ1-1; D not resolved. V was shortened by 8 bases and J by 1 base, with 11 bases between the two germline ends. CDR1 LNHNV and CDR2 YYDKDF come from the germline V gene (reference sequence). The CDR3 sequence is 13 residues long. In DNA form, the CDR3 reads TGTGCCACCGGGGAGGGATCGAACACTGAAGCTTTCTTT. This translates into CATGEGSNTEAFF.

This chain connects TRBV5-4 to TRBJ1-1; TRBD1 matches 9 bases. Losses at the gene ends were 6 bases for V and 3 bases for J; bases not matched to a gene: 9. CDR1 is SGHNT, CDR2 YYREEE, per germline (reference sequence). This CDR3 has 15 residues. For the CDR3, the DNA is TGTGCCAGCATCGACACAGGGGGCTTTGACACTGAAGCTTTCTTT. It is translated as CASIDTGGFDTEAFF.

The chain carries TRBV28 and TRBJ2-7, with 9 bases matching TRBD1. V gave up 3 bases and J gave up 5 bases; unmatched junction bases: 11. The CDR3 consists of 16 residues. Germline-derived CDR1 and CDR2 are MDHEN and SYDVKM. DNA of the CDR3: TGTGCCAGCAGTTTGGCTTTTGGGACAGGGAGCAACGAGCAGTACTTC. Amino acid sequence: CASSLAFGTGSNEQYF.

The V gene is TRBV6-6, the J gene TRBJ2-2; D might be TRBD1 (6 bases). Germline V lookup: CDR1 MNHNY, CDR2 SVGAGI (reference sequence). V lost 5 bases and J 3 bases, leaving 13 bases between the germline ends. The CDR3 runs 15 residues. CDR3 bases: TGTGCCAGCAGTGGCAGGGGCGCGGACACCGGGGAGCTGTTTTTT. Amino acids: CASSGRGADTGELFF.